This entry lists 3 T cell receptor beta chains sequenced from one sample in a study of blood T cell repertoires in COVID-19. The method was immunoSEQ multiplex PCR; TCRdb's version includes in-frame clones alone and lacks a portion of them. The sample carries approximately 220,000 clones, about 83% recorded once. The sequenced sample was peripheral blood. Every receptor here comes from a woman aged 45-65 years with acute or convalescent COVID-19.

The CDR3 is CASSPRDRDYNSPLHF. CDR3 bases: TGTGCCAGTAGTCCACGGGACAGGGATTATAATTCACCCCTCCACTTT. The J gene is TRBJ1-6, the V gene TRBV19; TRBD1 matches at 9 bases. Per the germline V gene, CDR1 is LNHDA and CDR2 is SQIVND (reference sequence). Losses at the gene ends were 5 bases for V and 4 bases for J; bases not matched to a gene: 6. This CDR3 region has 16 residues.

The CDR3 coding sequence is TGCGCCAGCAGCCCGGGACAGCCCGGCACAGATACGCAGTATTTT. Translated, it gives CASSPGQPGTDTQYF. V is TRBV5-1 and J is TRBJ2-3, with 7 bases lining up with TRBD1. Losses at the gene ends were 4 bases for V and 1 base for J; bases not matched to a gene: 6. The CDR3 is made up of 15 amino acids. Germline V lookup: CDR1 SGHRS, CDR2 YFSETQ.

The rearrangement links TRBV15 to TRBJ2-1; a weak D match, TRBD2 (6 bases). Germline CDR1 LNHNV, CDR2 YYDKDF (reference sequence). The CDR3 covers 16 residues. Between the trimmed V and J ends, which lost 0 bases and 6 bases, there was a span of 15 bases. The CDR3: CATSREGRTIGNEQFF. The CDR3 DNA follows: TGTGCCACCAGCAGAGAGGGCAGGACTATAGGCAATGAGCAGTTCTTC.